The clone carrying this T cell receptor (beta chain) was counted between two and nine times. PCR employed 60 Vbeta and 13 Jbeta primers. Sequencing was performed with immunoSEQ multiplex PCR; in TCRdb, only in-frame clones are kept and a portion is missing. The sample includes around 89,000 clones, 76% seen only once; the top ten take around 2.8%. This sample was included in a study of cytomegalovirus exposure and HLA in healthy donors. Germline CDR1 and CDR2: SGHNT and YYREEE (reference sequence). The V segment lost 3 bases and the J segment 6 bases; nucleotides outside the gene matches: 12. The CDR3 loop spans 17 amino acids.

The rearrangement joins TRBV5-4 to TRBJ1-6; TRBD1 aligns across 7 bases. The sequence was obtained from a man aged 40-55 years in good health and CMV-seronegative. The sequenced sample consisted of PBMCs. For the CDR3, the DNA is TGTGCCAGCAGCTCCCACATGACAGGGACCATTAATTCACCCCTCCACTTT. This sequence encodes CASSSHMTGTINSPLHF.